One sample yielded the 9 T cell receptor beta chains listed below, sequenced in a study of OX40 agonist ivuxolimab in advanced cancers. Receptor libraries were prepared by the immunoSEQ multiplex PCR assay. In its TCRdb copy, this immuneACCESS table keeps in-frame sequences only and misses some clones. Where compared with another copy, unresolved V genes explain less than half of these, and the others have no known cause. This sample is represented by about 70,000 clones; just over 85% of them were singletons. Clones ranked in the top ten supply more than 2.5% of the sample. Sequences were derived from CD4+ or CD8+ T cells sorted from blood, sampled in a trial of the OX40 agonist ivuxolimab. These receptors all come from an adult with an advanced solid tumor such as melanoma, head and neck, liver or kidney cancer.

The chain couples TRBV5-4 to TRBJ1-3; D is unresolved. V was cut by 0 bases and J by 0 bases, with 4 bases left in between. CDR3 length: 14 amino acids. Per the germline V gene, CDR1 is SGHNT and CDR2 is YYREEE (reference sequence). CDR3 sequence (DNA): TGTGCCAGCAGCTTGGGAGGCTCTGGAAACACCATATATTTT. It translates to CASSLGGSGNTIYF.

CDR3 in DNA: TGTGCCAGTAGTTCGCAGGGGCGGGGGGCAGATACGCAGTATTTT. It codes for CASSSQGRGADTQYF. The rearrangement uses TRBV19 and TRBJ2-3; 8 positions agree with TRBD2. CDR1 is LNHDA and CDR2 is SQIVND in the germline V gene (reference sequence). The CDR3 is 15 amino acids. V shed 5 bases and J 4 bases; nucleotides not matched to a gene: 8.

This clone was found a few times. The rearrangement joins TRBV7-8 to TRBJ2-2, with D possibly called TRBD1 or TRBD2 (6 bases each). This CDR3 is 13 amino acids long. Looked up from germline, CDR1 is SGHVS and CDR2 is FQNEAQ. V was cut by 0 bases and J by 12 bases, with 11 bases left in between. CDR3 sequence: CASSLAQGGKLFF. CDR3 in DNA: TGTGCCAGCAGCTTAGCGCAAGGGGGGAAGCTGTTTTTT.

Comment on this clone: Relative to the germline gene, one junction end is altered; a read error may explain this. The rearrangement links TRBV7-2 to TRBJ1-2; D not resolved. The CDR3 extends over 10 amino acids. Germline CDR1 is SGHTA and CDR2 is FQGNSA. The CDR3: CASSFPLSRF. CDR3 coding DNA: TGTGCCAGCAGCTTCCCTCTTAGCCGCTTC.

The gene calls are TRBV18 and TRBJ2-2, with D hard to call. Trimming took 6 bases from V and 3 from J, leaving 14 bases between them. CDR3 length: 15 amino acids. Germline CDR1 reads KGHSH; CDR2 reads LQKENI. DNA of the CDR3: TGTGCCAGCTCCCCCCTAGAGTCGTACACCGGGGAGCTGTTTTTT. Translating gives CASSPLESYTGELFF.

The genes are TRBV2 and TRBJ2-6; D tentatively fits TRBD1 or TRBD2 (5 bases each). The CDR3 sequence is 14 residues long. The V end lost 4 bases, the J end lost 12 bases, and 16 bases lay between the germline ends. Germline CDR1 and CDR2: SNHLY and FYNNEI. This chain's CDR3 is CASSGDGQPSVLTF. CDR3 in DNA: TGTGCCAGCAGTGGGGACGGCCAGCCAAGCGTCCTGACTTTC.

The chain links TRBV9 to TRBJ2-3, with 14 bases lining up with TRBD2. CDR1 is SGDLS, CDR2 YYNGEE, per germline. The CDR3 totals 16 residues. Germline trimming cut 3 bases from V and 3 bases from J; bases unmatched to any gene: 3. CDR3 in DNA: TGTGCCAGCAGCGCGGGACTAGCGGGGGAGACAGATACGCAGTATTTT. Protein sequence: CASSAGLAGETDTQYF.

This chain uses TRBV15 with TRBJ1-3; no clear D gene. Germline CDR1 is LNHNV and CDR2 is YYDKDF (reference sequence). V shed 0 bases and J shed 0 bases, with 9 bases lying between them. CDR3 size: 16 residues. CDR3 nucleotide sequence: TGTGCCACCAGCAGAGATCCCCCAGCCTCTGGAAACACCATATATTTT. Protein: CATSRDPPASGNTIYF. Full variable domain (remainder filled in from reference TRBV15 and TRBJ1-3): DAMVIQNPRYQVTQFGKPVTLSCSQTLNHNVMYWYQQKSSQAPKLLFHYYDKDFNNEADTPDNFQSRRPNTSFCFLDIRSPGLGDTAMYLCATSRDPPASGNTIYFGEGSWLTVV.

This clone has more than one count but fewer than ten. CDR3 sequence (DNA): TGTGCCAGCCACGAGCGGCGGTCCAGGGGGCGCGGGCAGCCCCAGCATTTT. Its translation: CASHERRSRGRGQPQHF. The rearrangement uses TRBV28 and TRBJ1-5; the match to TRBD1 covers 8 bases. Germline trimming cut 8 bases from V and 7 bases from J; bases unmatched to any gene: 19. Per germline, CDR1 MDHEN and CDR2 SYDVKM. The CDR3 covers 17 residues.